One and the same sample provided the 16 T cell receptor beta chains below, sequenced in a study of shared clonotypes between healthy human individuals. Sequenced by immunoSEQ multiplex PCR; TCRdb stores in-frame clones only, minus some. Among roughly 2 million clones listed, more than 90% were seen once. Sequencing used naive CD4+ T cells sorted from blood. This sample's subset: CD45RA+ positively selected. The source is a young man in good health.

The rearrangement uses TRBV5-1 and TRBJ1-4; D is undetermined. V was clipped by 0 bases and J by 5 bases, with 11 bases between them. CDR3 length: 15 residues. Germline values: CDR1 SGHRS, CDR2 YFSETQ. CDR3 amino acids: CASSLDSRLNEKLFF. The CDR3 DNA reads TGCGCCAGCAGCTTGGATAGCAGACTGAATGAAAAACTGTTTTTT.

This chain uses TRBV6-6 with TRBJ1-1; perhaps TRBD1 as D (6 bases). The CDR3 extends over 15 amino acids. From germline, CDR1 is MNHNY and CDR2 SVGAGI (reference sequence). V was shortened by 5 bases and J by 0 bases, with 13 bases between the two germline ends. The CDR3 loop reads CASSVGQTMNTEAFF. CDR3 DNA sequence: TGTGCCAGCAGTGTTGGACAGACGATGAACACTGAAGCTTTCTTT.

DNA of the CDR3: TGTGCCAGCAGCCAACTGGGACAGGGAACCGGGGAGCTGTTTTTT. Encoded protein: CASSQLGQGTGELFF. The rearrangement uses TRBV14 and TRBJ2-2; 9 bases align to TRBD1. This CDR3 comprises 15 residues. After removal of 2 bases from V and 5 bases from J, the junction contained 3 bases not matched to a gene. CDR1 and CDR2 from the germline V gene are SGHDN and FVKESK.

This chain uses TRBV9 with TRBJ1-1; tentatively, D is TRBD1 (5 bases). Germline loops: CDR1 SGDLS, CDR2 YYNGEE. Trimming stripped 0 bases from V and 4 bases from J, with 13 bases between. The CDR3 is made up of 15 amino acids. The CDR3 region is CASSVVTGGSTEAFF. CDR3 nucleotides: TGTGCCAGCAGCGTAGTCACGGGGGGGAGCACTGAAGCTTTCTTT.

CDR3 nucleotide sequence: TGTGCCAGCAGCCAAAGGGGGGACTATGGCTACACCTTC. Residues: CASSQRGDYGYTF. The chain couples TRBV11-2 to TRBJ1-2; a weak D match, TRBD1 (6 bases). The ends were cut back, 5 bases at V and 3 bases at J, with 10 bases in the middle. CDR3 length: 13 residues. The germline V gene encodes CDR1 SGHAT and CDR2 FQNNGV.

The gene calls are TRBV5-1 and TRBJ2-2; the match to TRBD1 covers 8 bases. Germline-derived CDR1 and CDR2 are SGHRS and YFSETQ. The CDR3 has 15 amino acids. The ends lost 6 bases at V and 6 bases at J; junction bases unmatched: 10. The CDR3, as DNA: TGCGCCAGCACGACTCAGGGGGCTGTCGCCGGGGAGCTGTTTTTT. Protein: CASTTQGAVAGELFF.

The chain has TRBV15 and TRBJ1-3; D might be TRBD1 (5 bases). The CDR3 runs 15 residues. Germline CDR1 and CDR2: LNHNV and YYDKDF (reference sequence). V shed 3 bases and J shed 0 bases, with 9 bases lying between them. The CDR3 here is CATSRDKLSGNTIYF. DNA for the CDR3: TGTGCCACCAGCAGGGACAAGCTCTCTGGAAACACCATATATTTT.

The rearrangement links TRBV10-2 to TRBJ1-3, with 7 bases lining up with TRBD1. Losses at the gene ends were 4 bases for V and 4 bases for J; bases not matched to a gene: 4. CDR3 length: 14 amino acids. In germline, CDR1 is WSHSY, CDR2 SAAADI. The DNA of the CDR3 is TGCGCCAGCAGTGGCGACAGGGCCGGAAACACCATATATTTT. Translated, it gives CASSGDRAGNTIYF.

This clone came up once. The rearrangement links TRBV5-4 to TRBJ1-4; D gene unclear. Trimming took 5 bases from V and 4 from J, leaving 9 bases between them. The CDR3 sequence is 13 residues long. Germline CDR1 is SGHNT and CDR2 is YYREEE (reference sequence). CDR3: CASSSGYNEKLFF. The CDR3 bases are TGTGCCAGCAGTTCCGGGTATAATGAAAAACTGTTTTTT.

J is TRBJ1-3 and V is TRBV6-6; D unclear. Trimming removed 6 bases from V and 3 bases from J, with 6 bases in between. CDR3 length: 12 residues. Germline CDR1 MNHNY, CDR2 SVGAGI (reference sequence). CDR3 loop: CASSRGGNTIYF. DNA of the CDR3: TGTGCCAGCAGCCGGGGTGGAAACACCATATATTTT.

The rearrangement joins TRBV6-6 to TRBJ2-7; 7 bases are a match to TRBD2. Losses at the gene ends were 2 bases for V and 6 bases for J; bases not matched to a gene: 7. CDR1 MNHNY and CDR2 SVGAGI come from the germline V gene (reference sequence). There are 14 residues in the CDR3. For the CDR3, the DNA is TGTGCCAGCAGTTACGCTGCAGGGAGGGGCGAGCAGTACTTC. As protein: CASSYAAGRGEQYF.

The chain has TRBV28 and TRBJ1-1; D unresolved. The CDR3 runs 13 residues. Germline-derived CDR1 and CDR2 are MDHEN and SYDVKM. V lost 1 base to trimming and J lost 8 bases, with 11 bases between them. The CDR3 loop is CASSLLSPAEAFF. The CDR3 DNA reads as TGTGCCAGCAGTTTATTATCCCCCGCGGAAGCTTTCTTT. The variable domain in full, with the rest retrieved from reference TRBV28 and TRBJ1-1, is DVKVTQSSRYLVKRTGEKVFLECVQDMDHENMFWYRQDPGLGLRLIYFSYDVKMKEKGDIPEGYSVSREKKERFSLILESASTNQTSMYLCASSLLSPAEAFFGQGTRLTVV.

V gene TRBV5-1 combines with J gene TRBJ1-2, with 12 nucleotides matching TRBD1. Germline V gene lookup returns CDR1 SGHRS and CDR2 YFSETQ. Trimming cost V 4 bases and J 6 bases; bases outside gene matches: 7. This CDR3 is built from 15 residues. CDR3 in amino acids: CASSGTGGGLDGYTF. DNA of the CDR3: TGCGCCAGCAGCGGGACAGGGGGCGGATTGGATGGCTACACCTTC. Complete variable domain (other parts from reference TRBV5-1 and TRBJ1-2): KAGVTQTPRYLIKTRGQQVTLSCSPISGHRSVSWYQQTPGQGLQFLFEYFSETQRNKGNFPGRFSGRQFSNSRSEMNVSTLELGDSALYLCASSGTGGGLDGYTFGSGTRLTVV.

This chain joins TRBV6-1 and TRBJ2-1; 9 bases are shared with TRBD2. Germline V CDR1 and CDR2: MNHNS, SASEGT. CDR3 size: 16 residues. V shed 4 bases and J 4 bases; nucleotides not matched to a gene: 8. In DNA, the CDR3 is TGTGCCAGCAGTGTATTTGCGGGGGGGATTTACAATGAGCAGTTCTTC. This translates into CASSVFAGGIYNEQFF.

In this sample, this clone turned up once. The chain employs TRBV5-4 and TRBJ2-2; D is tentatively TRBD1 or TRBD2 (6 bases each). V was clipped by 0 bases and J by 3 bases, with 12 bases between them. The CDR3 spans 16 residues. Germline assignment: CDR1 SGHNT and CDR2 YYREEE (reference sequence). The CDR3 bases are TGTGCCAGCAGCTTGGTGGGGGGCGCGGACACCGGGGAGCTGTTTTTT. This encodes CASSLVGGADTGELFF.

V usage is TRBV6-5 and J usage is TRBJ2-7; tentative D call: TRBD2 (6 bases). This CDR3 comprises 14 residues. V was shortened by 4 bases and J by 2 bases, with 12 bases between the two germline ends. Germline loops: CDR1 MNHEY, CDR2 SVGAGI. In DNA, the CDR3 is TGTGCCAGCAGTTCCCTGTCTAGCGCCTACGAGCAGTACTTC. This sequence encodes CASSSLSSAYEQYF.